Listed here are 22 T cell receptor beta chains from one sample, sequenced in a study of blood T cell repertoires in COVID-19. Clones were sequenced by immunoSEQ multiplex PCR, and TCRdb holds only the in-frame ones, with some missing. The table lists a few hundred thousand clones, 70% to 90% of them singletons. Sequencing was performed on PBMCs or T cells enriched from blood (not recorded which). All receptors derive from a middle-aged woman who had recovered from COVID-19.

The chain couples TRBV7-9 to TRBJ2-1, with a weak D call TRBD2 (5 bases). CDR3 length equals 17 residues. V was pared by 5 bases and J by 4 bases, with 21 bases between. The germline V gene has CDR1 SEHNR and CDR2 FQNEAQ (reference sequence). The CDR3 DNA is TGTGCCAGCAGCAGGACTGGCGCTATCCTCGATTACAATGAGCAGTTCTTC. The encoded protein is CASSRTGAILDYNEQFF.

V and J are TRBV28 and TRBJ1-2, with D maybe TRBD1 (5 bases). The V and J ends lost 3 bases and 5 bases respectively, with 16 bases between them. This CDR3 comprises 15 residues. From germline, CDR1 is MDHEN and CDR2 SYDVKM. The CDR3 is CASSLGPSKTYGYTF. In DNA form, the CDR3 reads TGTGCCAGCAGTTTGGGGCCCTCAAAAACATATGGCTACACCTTC.

The V call is TRBV7-3, the J call TRBJ2-1; 10 bases align to TRBD2. Germline V gives CDR1 SGHTA, CDR2 FQGTGA. CDR3 length equals 13 residues. Trimming removed 5 bases from V and 8 bases from J; junction bases left unmatched: 3. The DNA of the CDR3 is TGTGCCAGCAGCCCCGGGACTAGCGATGAGCAGTTCTTC. Encoded protein: CASSPGTSDEQFF.

The J gene is TRBJ1-6, the V gene TRBV28, with a tentative D call TRBD1 (5 bases). The CDR3 consists of 14 residues. Trimming stripped 6 bases from V and 6 bases from J, with 12 bases between. Germline lookup yields CDR1 MDHEN and CDR2 SYDVKM. Written as DNA, the CDR3 is TGTGCCAGCAGGATGCAGGGTTTTAATTCACCCCTCCACTTT. Its protein is CASRMQGFNSPLHF. Full variable domain (remainder filled in from reference TRBV28 and TRBJ1-6): DVKVTQSSRYLVKRTGEKVFLECVQDMDHENMFWYRQDPGLGLRLIYFSYDVKMKEKGDIPEGYSVSREKKERFSLILESASTNQTSMYLCASRMQGFNSPLHFGNGTRLTVT.

The V gene is TRBV28, the J gene TRBJ2-5, with D perhaps matching TRBD1 (7 bases). The CDR3 has 14 residues. Trimming left V 6 bases short and J 5 bases short, with 16 bases between. The germline gives CDR1 MDHEN, CDR2 SYDVKM. CDR3 sequence (DNA): TGTGCCAGCAGCGCGGGACAGATTTTGGAGACCCAGTACTTC. This translates into CASSAGQILETQYF.

The CDR3 nucleotides are TGTGCCAGCTCGGACAGGGGGTTATACGAGCAGTACTTC. Translation: CASSDRGLYEQYF. The chain has TRBV7-9 and TRBJ2-7; 10 nucleotides line up with TRBD1. The CDR3 sequence is 13 residues long. Unmatched junction bases numbered 5, after V lost 8 bases and J lost 4 bases. Germline CDR1 SEHNR, CDR2 FQNEAQ (reference sequence).

This chain uses TRBV5-4 with TRBJ2-1; 10 bases are shared with TRBD1. The CDR3 totals 16 residues. Germline V gene sequence: CDR1 SGHNT, CDR2 YYREEE (reference sequence). V was pared by 4 bases and J by 4 bases, with 8 bases of the junction left unmatched. CDR3 sequence: CASSAGGDRGYNEQFF. In DNA form, the CDR3 reads TGTGCCAGCAGCGCGGGTGGGGACAGGGGTTACAATGAGCAGTTCTTC.

This chain joins TRBV9 and TRBJ2-1; 11 nucleotides agree with TRBD2. Germline V gene lookup returns CDR1 SGDLS and CDR2 YYNGEE. The V and J ends lost 4 bases and 7 bases, in that order; junction bases with no gene match: 10. The CDR3 extends over 16 amino acids. The CDR3 loop is CASSSQTSGSSNEQFF. The CDR3 DNA reads as TGTGCCAGCAGCTCCCAAACTAGCGGGAGTAGTAATGAGCAGTTCTTC.

J is TRBJ1-1 and V is TRBV5-1; 7 positions agree with TRBD1. V was clipped by 4 bases and J by 0 bases; unmatched bases: 6. CDR3 length equals 15 residues. Germline CDR1 reads SGHRS; CDR2 reads YFSETQ. The CDR3 region has the DNA TGCGCCAGCAGCCGCCAGACAGGGCTGAACACTGAAGCTTTCTTT. Protein sequence: CASSRQTGLNTEAFF.

The chain recombines TRBV27 with TRBJ2-1; D ambiguous. The germline V gene has CDR1 MNHEY and CDR2 SMNVEV (reference sequence). This CDR3 has 14 amino acids. Trimming stripped 2 bases from V and 6 bases from J, with 11 bases between. The CDR3 DNA sequence: TGTGCCAGCAGTTTACTGGGCAGACCCAATGAGCAGTTCTTC. The encoded protein is CASSLLGRPNEQFF.

The chain employs TRBV5-4 and TRBJ2-7; TRBD2 agrees at 9 bases. J was trimmed by 0 bases and V by 3 bases; bases with no gene match: 4. Looked up from germline, CDR1 is SGHNT and CDR2 is YYREEE (reference sequence). The CDR3 is 15 amino acids. CDR3 in amino acids: CASSSLAGSSYEQYF. DNA of the CDR3: TGTGCCAGCAGCTCCCTAGCGGGAAGCTCCTACGAGCAGTACTTC. Full variable domain (missing parts from reference TRBV5-4 and TRBJ2-7): ETGVTQSPTHLIKTRGQQVTLRCSSQSGHNTVSWYQQALGQGPQFIFQYYREEENGRGNFPPRFSGLQFPNYSSELNVNALELDDSALYLCASSSLAGSSYEQYFGPGTRLTVT.

The J gene is TRBJ2-7, the V gene TRBV6-6; 9 bases line up with TRBD1. The CDR3 sequence is 14 residues long. V lost 4 bases and J lost 5; bases outside the gene matches: 6. The germline gives CDR1 MNHNY, CDR2 SVGAGI (reference sequence). The CDR3 DNA reads as TGTGCCAGCAGTTCTGGGACAGGGACCCACGAGCAGTACTTC. Encoded protein: CASSSGTGTHEQYF.

This rearrangement joins TRBV3-1 (or the pseudogene TRBV3-2) to TRBJ2-5, with a possible D match to TRBD1 (5 bases). CDR1 and CDR2 (germline): LGHDT, YNNKEL (reference sequence). V lost 2 bases to trimming and J lost 3 bases, with 10 bases between them. The CDR3 spans 14 residues. CDR3 DNA sequence: TGTGCCAGCAGCCAATACAGGACCGAAGAGACCCAGTACTTC. Residues: CASSQYRTEETQYF.

The chain recombines TRBV4-2 with TRBJ1-5; D ambiguous. The V gene lost 4 bases and the J gene lost 6 bases, with 16 bases spanning the gap. This CDR3 has 15 amino acids. The germline CDR1 and CDR2 sequences are LGHNA and YNFKEQ. CDR3 residues: CASSRFEGGGQPQHF. In nucleotides, the CDR3 is TGTGCCAGCAGCCGCTTCGAGGGAGGCGGTCAGCCCCAGCATTTT.

J is TRBJ2-7 and V is TRBV7-6, with 10 positions matching TRBD2. The CDR3 covers 15 residues. Per germline, CDR1 SGHVS and CDR2 FNYEAQ. After removal of 4 bases from V and 4 bases from J, the junction contained 7 bases not matched to a gene. The CDR3 nucleotides read TGTGCCAGCAGCTCTCTAGCGGGAGATGGTTACGAGCAGTACTTC. Translated, it gives CASSSLAGDGYEQYF.

This chain joins TRBV29-1 and TRBJ1-1; a possible D gene is TRBD1 (6 bases). Germline V lookup: CDR1 SQVTM, CDR2 ANQGSEA. V dropped 7 bases and J dropped 5 bases, with 14 bases sitting between them. The CDR3 is 12 residues long. Here the CDR3 DNA reads TGCAGCGGAAGGACAGTGGGGACTGAAGCTTTCTTT. As protein: CSGRTVGTEAFF.

The V gene is TRBV3-1 (or the pseudogene TRBV3-2), the J gene TRBJ2-3; 7 bases match TRBD2. The CDR3 covers 18 residues. Germline values: CDR1 LGHDT, CDR2 YNNKEL (reference sequence). V dropped 0 bases and J dropped 5; count of bases not matched to a gene: 14. The CDR3 DNA sequence: TGTGCCAGCAGCCAAGATAGCAGCGGGGCCCTGAGGGGAGATACGCAGTATTTT. This translates into CASSQDSSGALRGDTQYF.

In its sample, this clone was seen a few times. V usage is TRBV2 and J usage is TRBJ2-2; TRBD2 aligns across 11 bases. This CDR3 contains 18 residues. Germline assignment: CDR1 SNHLY and CDR2 FYNNEI. The trim removed 4 bases at V and 2 bases at J, leaving 9 bases unmatched. Here the CDR3 reads CASSALAGDPRNTGELFF. CDR3 coding DNA: TGTGCCAGCAGTGCACTAGCGGGAGACCCCCGAAACACCGGGGAGCTGTTTTTT.

DNA for the CDR3: TGTGCCAGCAGCTTGCAACTCTCTGGAAACACCATATATTTT. This translates into CASSLQLSGNTIYF. The chain employs TRBV7-2 and TRBJ1-3, with D unclear. V gave up 3 bases and J gave up 0 bases, with 6 bases separating them. Germline V gene data show CDR1 as SGHTA and CDR2 as FQGNSA. The CDR3 loop spans 14 amino acids.

V usage is TRBV7-2 and J usage is TRBJ2-7; D perhaps matches TRBD2 (6 bases). This CDR3 is built from 15 residues. Germline loops: CDR1 SGHTA, CDR2 FQGNSA. V was cut by 4 bases and J by 3 bases, with 16 bases left in between. DNA for the CDR3: TGTGCCAGCAGCTGGGGAGGTCGGCCCAACTACGAGCAGTACTTC. Residues: CASSWGGRPNYEQYF. The complete variable domain, with remaining parts taken from reference TRBV7-2 and TRBJ2-7, reads GAGVSQSPSNKVTEKGKDVELRCDPISGHTALYWYRQSLGQGLEFLIYFQGNSAPDKSGLPSDRFSAERTGGSVSTLTIQRTQQEDSAVYLCASSWGGRPNYEQYFGPGTRLTVT.

The genes are TRBV10-2 and TRBJ1-2, with D unclear. CDR3 length: 13 residues. Germline assignment: CDR1 WSHSY and CDR2 SAAADI. Between the trimmed V and J ends, which lost 10 bases and 1 base, there was a span of 13 bases. CDR3 nucleotides: TGCGCCACCTGGAGGGAACATAACTATGGCTACACCTTC. This sequence encodes CATWREHNYGYTF.

The chain links TRBV6-5 to TRBJ2-3; 8 positions agree with TRBD1. V was clipped by 11 bases and J by 6 bases; unmatched bases: 7. In germline, CDR1 is MNHEY, CDR2 SVGAGI. The CDR3 runs 12 residues. The DNA of the CDR3 is TGTGCCGTACGACAGGGGCGGGATACGCAGTATTTT. Amino acids: CAVRQGRDTQYF.